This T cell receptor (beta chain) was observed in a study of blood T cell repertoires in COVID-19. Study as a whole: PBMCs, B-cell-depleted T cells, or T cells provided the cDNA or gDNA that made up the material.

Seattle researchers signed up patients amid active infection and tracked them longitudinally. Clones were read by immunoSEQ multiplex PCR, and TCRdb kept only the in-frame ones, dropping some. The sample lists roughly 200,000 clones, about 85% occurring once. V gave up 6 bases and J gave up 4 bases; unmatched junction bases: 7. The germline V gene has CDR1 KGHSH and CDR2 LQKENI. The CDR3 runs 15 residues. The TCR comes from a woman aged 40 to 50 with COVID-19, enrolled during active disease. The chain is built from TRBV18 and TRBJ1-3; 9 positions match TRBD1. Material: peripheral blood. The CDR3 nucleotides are TGTGCCAGCTCCCAACAGGGGGCGAAAGGAAACACCATATATTTT. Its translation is CASSQQGAKGNTIYF.